These 25 T cell receptor beta chains were all obtained from the same sample, sequenced in a study of T cells in localized non-small cell lung cancer. Clones were sequenced by immunoSEQ multiplex PCR, and TCRdb holds only the in-frame ones, with some missing. The sample has about 72,000 clones, roughly 86% seen once. The material was peripheral blood, obtained before any cancer treatment. These receptors came from a female donor older than 55 with stage I lung adenocarcinoma.

The rearrangement joins TRBV6-6 to TRBJ1-1; TRBD1 agrees at 8 bases. This CDR3 region has 12 residues. The germline gives CDR1 MNHNY, CDR2 SVGAGI (reference sequence). J was trimmed by 6 bases and V by 6 bases; bases with no gene match: 3. CDR3 sequence reads: CASRGQVAEAFF. In nucleotides, the CDR3 is TGTGCCAGCAGGGGACAGGTAGCTGAAGCTTTCTTT.

The CDR3 sequence is CASSVRGDSSGNTIYF. The CDR3 bases are TGTGCCAGCAGCGTCAGGGGAGACAGCTCTGGAAACACCATATATTTT. The gene calls are TRBV9 and TRBJ1-3, with D perhaps TRBD1 (6 bases). Trimming shortened V by 2 bases and J by 0 bases, and 12 bases separated the two germline ends. Per germline, CDR1 SGDLS and CDR2 YYNGEE. The CDR3 contains 16 residues.

The chain carries TRBV7-9 and TRBJ1-4; 8 nucleotides match TRBD1. This CDR3 region has 14 residues. Trimming took 5 bases from V and 3 from J; bases not matched to a gene: 2. Germline V gene data show CDR1 as SEHNR and CDR2 as FQNEAQ (reference sequence). CDR3 sequence (DNA): TGTGCCAGCAGCCCGGGACAGGCTAATGAAAAACTGTTTTTT. Translation: CASSPGQANEKLFF.

This clone has a handful of counts. This rearrangement joins TRBV6-1 to TRBJ2-1; 7 bases map to TRBD2. This CDR3 region has 13 residues. From germline, CDR1 is MNHNS and CDR2 SASEGT. The V and J ends lost 7 bases and 10 bases, in that order; junction bases with no gene match: 10. The CDR3 region is CASTSGIIGEQFF. The CDR3 DNA reads as TGTGCCAGCACGAGCGGGATCATAGGGGAGCAGTTCTTC.

The chain joins TRBV5-4 to TRBJ2-7; 10 bases map to TRBD1. Trimming removed 2 bases from V and 5 bases from J; junction bases left unmatched: 4. CDR1 and CDR2 (germline): SGHNT, YYREEE (reference sequence). This CDR3 spans 14 amino acids. For the CDR3, the DNA is TGTGCCAGCAGCTTCCGGGACAGGGGTCACGAGCAGTACTTC. Protein: CASSFRDRGHEQYF. Drawing the rest from reference TRBV5-4 and TRBJ2-7, the complete variable domain is ETGVTQSPTHLIKTRGQQVTLRCSSQSGHNTVSWYQQALGQGPQFIFQYYREEENGRGNFPPRFSGLQFPNYSSELNVNALELDDSALYLCASSFRDRGHEQYFGPGTRLTVT.

This chain uses TRBV2 with TRBJ2-1; D possibly corresponds to TRBD1 (6 bases). The CDR3 sequence is 13 residues long. V was cut by 5 bases and J by 6 bases, with 11 bases left in between. Germline V gene lookup returns CDR1 SNHLY and CDR2 FYNNEI. CDR3 sequence (DNA): TGTGCCAGCAGTCAAGGACAGCTCAATGAGCAGTTCTTC. This translates into CASSQGQLNEQFF.

This chain joins TRBV25-1 and TRBJ1-4, with D uncertain. Germline-derived CDR1 and CDR2 are MGHDK and SYGVNS. The CDR3 has 16 amino acids. Between the trimmed V and J ends, which lost 1 base and 7 bases, there was a span of 16 bases. This chain's CDR3 is CASSEFSGGYSEKLFF. CDR3 sequence (DNA): TGTGCCAGCAGTGAATTCAGCGGAGGTTATAGTGAAAAACTGTTTTTT.

V usage is TRBV5-4 and J usage is TRBJ1-4; D is uncertain. Trimming removed 2 bases at V and 8 bases at J, with 10 bases between. CDR3 length: 13 amino acids. In germline, CDR1 is SGHNT, CDR2 YYREEE (reference sequence). CDR3 bases: TGTGCCAGCAGCTTAGGAGCGGAAGAAAAACTGTTTTTT. Encoded protein: CASSLGAEEKLFF.

CDR3 nucleotide sequence: TGTGCCAGCAGATCTACAGGGGTCTATGGCTACACCTTC. Amino acid sequence: CASRSTGVYGYTF. The rearrangement joins TRBV6-1 to TRBJ1-2; 7 nucleotides match TRBD1. Germline lookup yields CDR1 MNHNS and CDR2 SASEGT. This CDR3 spans 13 amino acids. V shed 6 bases and J 4 bases; nucleotides not matched to a gene: 5.

This clone came up once. V is TRBV30 and J is TRBJ2-6; tentatively, D is TRBD1 or TRBD2 (5 bases each). V was cut by 1 base and J by 3 bases, with 13 bases left in between. The CDR3 covers 16 residues. In germline, CDR1 is GTSNPN, CDR2 SVGIG (reference sequence). The CDR3 loop is CAWSGRGALGANVLTF. CDR3 nucleotide sequence: TGTGCCTGGAGTGGTCGAGGGGCGCTTGGGGCCAACGTCCTGACTTTC.

The chain recombines TRBV2 with TRBJ1-6; D remains unclear. The germline V gene encodes CDR1 SNHLY and CDR2 FYNNEI. Deletions cut 3 bases from V and 10 bases from J, with 10 bases between. The CDR3 length is 13 residues. The CDR3 coding sequence is TGTGCCAGCAGTGAGGTGTGGGGATCACCCCTCCACTTT. Its translation: CASSEVWGSPLHF.

The chain carries TRBV6-6 and TRBJ2-5; D unclear. Germline assignment: CDR1 MNHNY and CDR2 SVGAGI (reference sequence). V was cut by 6 bases and J by 5 bases, with 7 bases left in between. The CDR3 runs 11 residues. CDR3 region: CASSGRETQYF. The CDR3 DNA reads TGTGCCAGCAGCGGACGGGAGACCCAGTACTTC.

This chain connects TRBV7-9 to TRBJ2-7; the D is unclear. The CDR3 covers 12 residues. V gave up 5 bases and J gave up 7 bases, with 12 bases separating them. CDR1 is SEHNR, CDR2 FQNEAQ, per germline (reference sequence). CDR3 protein: CASSSEGWEQYF. The CDR3 DNA follows: TGTGCCAGCAGCAGTGAAGGATGGGAGCAGTACTTC.

J is TRBJ2-3 and V is TRBV6-4, with D possibly being TRBD1 or TRBD2 (5 bases each). Germline lookup yields CDR1 MRHNA and CDR2 SNTAGT. Trimming left V 6 bases short and J 3 bases short, with 10 bases between. The CDR3 sequence is 13 residues long. In DNA, the CDR3 is TGTGCCAGCAGCAGGGACCTGACAGATACGCAGTATTTT. Residues: CASSRDLTDTQYF.

This chain uses TRBV2 with TRBJ1-2; 9 nucleotides agree with TRBD1. With 7 bases clipped from V and 5 bases from J, the junction kept 8 bases outside the gene matches. The CDR3 sequence is 14 residues long. CDR1 and CDR2 (germline): SNHLY, FYNNEI. This CDR3 is CASIRDREGYGYTF. CDR3 DNA sequence: TGTGCCAGCATTAGGGACAGGGAAGGATATGGCTACACCTTC. The full variable domain, rest sourced from reference TRBV2 and TRBJ1-2, is EPEVTQTPSHQVTQMGQEVILRCVPISNHLYFYWYRQILGQKVEFLVSFYNNEISEKSEIFDDQFSVERPDGSNFTLKIRSTKLEDSAMYFCASIRDREGYGYTFGSGTRLTVV.

The sample holds one count of this clone. The V call is TRBV19, the J call TRBJ1-2; D ambiguous. CDR1 and CDR2 (germline): LNHDA, SQIVND (reference sequence). The germline V and J ends were trimmed by 1 base and 4 bases, with 10 bases remaining between them. CDR3 length equals 14 residues. This CDR3 is CASSIGAASYGYTF. CDR3 DNA sequence: TGTGCCAGTAGTATAGGGGCAGCCAGCTATGGCTACACCTTC.

The CDR3 reads CASSEIRTGTGELFF. The DNA of the CDR3 is TGTGCCAGCAGTGAGATCCGGACAGGAACCGGGGAGCTGTTTTTT. This chain joins TRBV6-1 and TRBJ2-2; 7 bases fit TRBD1. From germline, CDR1 is MNHNS and CDR2 SASEGT. CDR3 length: 15 residues. V dropped 3 bases and J dropped 5; count of bases not matched to a gene: 6.

CDR3 loop: CASRPAGGNNEQFF. CDR3 DNA sequence: TGTGCCAGCAGGCCAGCGGGGGGGAACAATGAGCAGTTCTTC. The chain carries TRBV6-6 and TRBJ2-1, with 10 positions matching TRBD2. The CDR3 is made up of 14 amino acids. Germline-derived CDR1 and CDR2 are MNHNY and SVGAGI (reference sequence). After removal of 6 bases from V and 5 bases from J, the junction contained 4 bases not matched to a gene.

The chain employs TRBV2 and TRBJ1-1; TRBD1 might be the D (5 bases). The V end lost 4 bases, the J end lost 5 bases, and 11 bases lay between the germline ends. Germline V CDR1 and CDR2: SNHLY, FYNNEI. The CDR3 contains 13 residues. The CDR3 here is CASSGEGQTEAFF. CDR3 coding DNA: TGTGCCAGCAGTGGGGAGGGGCAGACTGAAGCTTTCTTT.

The CDR3 nucleotides read TGTGCCAGCAGCTTGGACAGCGGCGAGCAGTACTTC. Its protein is CASSLDSGEQYF. The V gene is TRBV5-6, the J gene TRBJ2-7, with D perhaps TRBD2 (5 bases). CDR3 size: 12 residues. Germline V gene data show CDR1 as SGHDT and CDR2 as YYEEEE. V was cut by 0 bases and J by 6 bases, with 7 bases left in between.

Of note for this clone: Different DNA sequences within this sample yield the same CDR3. The V and J genes are TRBV5-1 and TRBJ1-3; D ambiguous. Between the trimmed V and J ends, which lost 0 bases and 3 bases, there was a span of 4 bases. The CDR3 is 13 residues long. The germline V gene encodes CDR1 SGHRS and CDR2 YFSETQ. This chain's CDR3 is CASSLVGGNTIYF. CDR3 DNA: TGCGCCAGCAGCTTGGTTGGTGGAAACACCATATATTTT.

The J gene is TRBJ1-1, the V gene TRBV4-1; D ambiguous. Germline CDR1 is MGHRA and CDR2 is YSYEKL. V was pared by 1 base and J by 6 bases, with 15 bases between. The CDR3 runs to 15 residues. The CDR3 nucleotides read TGCGCCAGCAGCCAAGGTTCGGTGGGGTATCCTGAAGCTTTCTTT. It translates to CASSQGSVGYPEAFF.

The chain carries TRBV25-1 and TRBJ2-2; D not resolved. V was shortened by 6 bases and J by 5 bases, with 10 bases between the two germline ends. The CDR3 has 13 amino acids. Germline loops: CDR1 MGHDK, CDR2 SYGVNS. The CDR3 sequence: CASRPRVTGELFF. The CDR3 DNA reads as TGTGCCAGCAGGCCTAGAGTGACCGGGGAGCTGTTTTTT.

CDR3: CASSLGEGAQYF. CDR3 DNA: TGCGCCAGCAGCTTGGGTGAAGGGGCCCAGTACTTC. The V and J genes are TRBV5-1 and TRBJ2-5, with D possibly being TRBD1 (5 bases). The CDR3 sequence is 12 residues long. Trimming removed 0 bases at V and 9 bases at J, with 9 bases between. Germline CDR1 and CDR2: SGHRS and YFSETQ.

The chain joins TRBV2 to TRBJ2-3; the match to TRBD2 covers 11 bases. The junction had 6 bases not matched to a gene; V was cut back by 4 bases and J by 0 bases. From germline, CDR1 is SNHLY and CDR2 FYNNEI. CDR3 length equals 17 residues. This CDR3 reads CASSGLAGFGSTDTQYF. In DNA form, the CDR3 reads TGTGCCAGCAGTGGACTAGCGGGGTTCGGTAGCACAGATACGCAGTATTTT.